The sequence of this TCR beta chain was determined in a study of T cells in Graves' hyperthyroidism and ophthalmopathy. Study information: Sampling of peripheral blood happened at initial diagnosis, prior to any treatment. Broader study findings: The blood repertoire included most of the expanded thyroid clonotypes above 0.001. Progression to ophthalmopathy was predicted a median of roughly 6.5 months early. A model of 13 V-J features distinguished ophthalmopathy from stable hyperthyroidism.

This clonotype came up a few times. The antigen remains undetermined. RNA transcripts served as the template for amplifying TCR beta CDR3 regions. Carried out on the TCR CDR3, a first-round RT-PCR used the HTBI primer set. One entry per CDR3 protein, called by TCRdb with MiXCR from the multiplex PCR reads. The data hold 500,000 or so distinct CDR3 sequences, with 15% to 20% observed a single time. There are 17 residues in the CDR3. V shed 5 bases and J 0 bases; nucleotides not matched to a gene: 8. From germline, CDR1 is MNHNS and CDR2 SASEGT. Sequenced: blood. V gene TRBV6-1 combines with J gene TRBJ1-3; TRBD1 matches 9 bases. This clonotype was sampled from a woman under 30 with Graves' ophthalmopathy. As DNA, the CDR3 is TGTGCCAGCAGTTGGGACAGGGCCCAGTTCTCTGGAAACACCATATATTTT. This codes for CASSWDRAQFSGNTIYF.